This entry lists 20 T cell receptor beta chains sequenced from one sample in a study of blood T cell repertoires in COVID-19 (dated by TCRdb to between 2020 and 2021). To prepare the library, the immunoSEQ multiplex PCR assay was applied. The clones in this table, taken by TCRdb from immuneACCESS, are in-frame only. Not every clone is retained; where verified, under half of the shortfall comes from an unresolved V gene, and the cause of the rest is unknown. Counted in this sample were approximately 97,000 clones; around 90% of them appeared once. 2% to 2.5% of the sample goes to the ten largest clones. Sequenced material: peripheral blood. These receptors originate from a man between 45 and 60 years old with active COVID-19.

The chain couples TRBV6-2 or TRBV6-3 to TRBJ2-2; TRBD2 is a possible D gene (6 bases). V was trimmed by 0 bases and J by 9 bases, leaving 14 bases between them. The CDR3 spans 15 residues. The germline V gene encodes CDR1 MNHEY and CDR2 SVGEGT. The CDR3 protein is CASSYSLARLRELFF. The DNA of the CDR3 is TGTGCCAGCAGTTACTCTCTAGCGCGGCTCAGGGAGCTGTTTTTT.

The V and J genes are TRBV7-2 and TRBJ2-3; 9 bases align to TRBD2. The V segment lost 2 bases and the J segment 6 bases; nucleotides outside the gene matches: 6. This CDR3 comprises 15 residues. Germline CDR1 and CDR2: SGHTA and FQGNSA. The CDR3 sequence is CASSLTSGGRDTQYF. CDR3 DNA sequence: TGTGCCAGCAGCTTAACCAGCGGGGGGAGGGATACGCAGTATTTT.

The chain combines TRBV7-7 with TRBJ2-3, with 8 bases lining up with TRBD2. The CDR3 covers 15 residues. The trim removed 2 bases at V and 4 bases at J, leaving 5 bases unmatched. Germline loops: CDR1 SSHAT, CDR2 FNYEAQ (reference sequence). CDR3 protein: CASSLTGGPSDTQYF. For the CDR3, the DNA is TGTGCCAGCAGCTTAACGGGGGGGCCGTCAGATACGCAGTATTTT.

The CDR3 spells CAWTIPGTGVAEAFF. In nucleotides, the CDR3 is TGTGCCTGGACTATTCCCGGGACAGGGGTCGCTGAAGCTTTCTTT. The rearrangement joins TRBV30 to TRBJ1-1, with 10 bases matching TRBD1. Germline V gene data show CDR1 as GTSNPN and CDR2 as SVGIG (reference sequence). The CDR3 loop spans 15 amino acids. The V gene end was trimmed by 4 bases and the J gene end by 6 bases; junction bases not matched to a gene: 11.

The CDR3 DNA reads TGTGCCAGTAGTGTGAACAGTTTGGGGAACACTGAAGCTTTCTTT. It translates to CASSVNSLGNTEAFF. The chain carries TRBV19 and TRBJ1-1, with D unclear. CDR1 is LNHDA, CDR2 SQIVND, per germline (reference sequence). The CDR3 extends over 15 amino acids. With 5 bases removed from V and 1 base from J, the gap between germline ends came to 14 bases.

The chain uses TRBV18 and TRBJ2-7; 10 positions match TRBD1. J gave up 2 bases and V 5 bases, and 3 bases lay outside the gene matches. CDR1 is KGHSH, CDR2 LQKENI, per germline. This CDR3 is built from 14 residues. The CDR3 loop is CASSKGTGAYEQYF. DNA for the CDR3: TGTGCCAGCTCAAAAGGGACAGGGGCCTACGAGCAGTACTTC.

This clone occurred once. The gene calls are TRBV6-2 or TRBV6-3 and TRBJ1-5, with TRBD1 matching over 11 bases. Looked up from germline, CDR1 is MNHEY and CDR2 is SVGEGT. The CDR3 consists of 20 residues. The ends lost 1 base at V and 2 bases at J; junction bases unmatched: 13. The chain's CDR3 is CASSYWDRGRPHEGNQPQHF. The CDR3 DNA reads TGTGCCAGCAGTTACTGGGACAGGGGGAGGCCCCACGAAGGCAATCAGCCCCAGCATTTT.

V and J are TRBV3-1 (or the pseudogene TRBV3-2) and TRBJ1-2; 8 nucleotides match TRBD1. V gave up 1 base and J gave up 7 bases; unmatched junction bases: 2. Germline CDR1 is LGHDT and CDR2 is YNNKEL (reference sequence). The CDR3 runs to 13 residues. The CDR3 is CASSQGTGIGYTF. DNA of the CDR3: TGTGCCAGCAGCCAAGGGACAGGGATTGGCTACACCTTC.

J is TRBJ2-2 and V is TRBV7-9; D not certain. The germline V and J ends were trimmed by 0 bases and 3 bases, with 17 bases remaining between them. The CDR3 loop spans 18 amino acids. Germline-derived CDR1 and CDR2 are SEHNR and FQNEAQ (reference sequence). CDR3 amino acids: CASSLAIGSPEYTGELFF. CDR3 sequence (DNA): TGTGCCAGCAGCTTAGCCATTGGTTCACCCGAGTACACCGGGGAGCTGTTTTTT.

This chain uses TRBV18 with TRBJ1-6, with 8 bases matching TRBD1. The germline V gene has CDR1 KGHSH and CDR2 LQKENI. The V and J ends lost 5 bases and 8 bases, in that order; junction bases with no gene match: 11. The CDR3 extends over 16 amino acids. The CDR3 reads CASSAQGDRSYSPLHF. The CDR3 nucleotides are TGTGCCAGCTCAGCCCAGGGGGACAGGAGTTATTCACCCCTCCACTTT.

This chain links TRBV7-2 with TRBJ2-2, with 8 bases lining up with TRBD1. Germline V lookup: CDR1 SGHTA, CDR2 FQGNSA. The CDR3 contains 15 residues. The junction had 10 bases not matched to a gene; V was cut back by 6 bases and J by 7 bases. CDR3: CASSSGTGSNGELFF. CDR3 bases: TGTGCCAGCAGTTCTGGGACAGGTAGTAACGGGGAGCTGTTTTTT.

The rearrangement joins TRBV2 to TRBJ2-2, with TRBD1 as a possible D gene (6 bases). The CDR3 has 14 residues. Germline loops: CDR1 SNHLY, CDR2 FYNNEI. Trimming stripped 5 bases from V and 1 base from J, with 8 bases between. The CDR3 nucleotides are TGTGCCAGCAGTCCACAGGGGAACACCGGGGAGCTGTTTTTT. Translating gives CASSPQGNTGELFF.

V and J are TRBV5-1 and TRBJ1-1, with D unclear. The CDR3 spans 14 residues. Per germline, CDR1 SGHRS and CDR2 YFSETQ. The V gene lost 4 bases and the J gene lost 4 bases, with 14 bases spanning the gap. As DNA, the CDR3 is TGCGCCAGCAGCCCGGGTCTTGAGGGCACTGAAGCTTTCTTT. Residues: CASSPGLEGTEAFF.

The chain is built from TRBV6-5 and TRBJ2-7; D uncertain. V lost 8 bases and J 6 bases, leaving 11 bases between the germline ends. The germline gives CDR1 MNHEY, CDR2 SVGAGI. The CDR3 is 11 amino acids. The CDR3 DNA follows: TGTGCCAGCCACCATTCGGGCGAGCAGTACTTC. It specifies CASHHSGEQYF.

CDR3 loop: CASSQDRGTGGRGSYNEQFF. CDR3 coding DNA: TGCGCCAGCAGCCAAGATCGCGGGACAGGGGGCCGGGGGTCCTACAATGAGCAGTTCTTC. This chain connects TRBV4-1 to TRBJ2-1; 12 bases agree with TRBD1. This CDR3 has 20 amino acids. Germline-derived CDR1 and CDR2 are MGHRA and YSYEKL. The J segment lost 1 base and the V segment lost 0 bases, leaving 10 bases of the junction unmatched.

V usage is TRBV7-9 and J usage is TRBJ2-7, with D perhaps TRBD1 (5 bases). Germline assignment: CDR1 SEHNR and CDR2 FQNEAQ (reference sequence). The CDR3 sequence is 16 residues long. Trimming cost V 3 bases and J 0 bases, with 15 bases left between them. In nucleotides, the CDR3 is TGTGCCAGCAGCTTTCCCCCAGGGAAGGGCTCCTACGAGCAGTACTTC. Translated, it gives CASSFPPGKGSYEQYF.

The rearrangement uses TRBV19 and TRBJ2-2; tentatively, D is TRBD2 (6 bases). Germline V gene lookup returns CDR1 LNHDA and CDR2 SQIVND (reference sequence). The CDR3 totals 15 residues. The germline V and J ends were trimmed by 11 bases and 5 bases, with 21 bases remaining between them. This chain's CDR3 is CASPPATRQTGELFF. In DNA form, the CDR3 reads TGTGCCTCCCCCCCCGCGACTAGACAGACCGGGGAGCTGTTTTTT.

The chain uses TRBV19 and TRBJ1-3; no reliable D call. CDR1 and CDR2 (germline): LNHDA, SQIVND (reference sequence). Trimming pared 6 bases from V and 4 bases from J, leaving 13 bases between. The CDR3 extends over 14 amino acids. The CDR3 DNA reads TGTGCCAGTAGCCTTATTTACGCGGGAAACACCATATATTTT. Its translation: CASSLIYAGNTIYF.

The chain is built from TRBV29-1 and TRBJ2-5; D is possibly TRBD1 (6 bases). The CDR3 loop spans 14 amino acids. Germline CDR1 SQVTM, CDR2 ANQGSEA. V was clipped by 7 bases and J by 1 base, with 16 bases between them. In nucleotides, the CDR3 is TGCAGCGCCCACCGAACAGGGCCCCAAGAGACCCAGTACTTC. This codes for CSAHRTGPQETQYF.

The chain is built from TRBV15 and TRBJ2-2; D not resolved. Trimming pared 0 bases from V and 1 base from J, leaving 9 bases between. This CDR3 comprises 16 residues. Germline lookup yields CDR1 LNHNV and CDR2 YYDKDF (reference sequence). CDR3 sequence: CATSRDGPGNTGELFF. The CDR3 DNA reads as TGTGCCACCAGCAGAGATGGGCCAGGGAACACCGGGGAGCTGTTTTTT.